A single sample is the source of the 27 T cell receptor beta chains below, sequenced in a study of shared clonotypes between healthy human individuals. TCRdb's table, derived via immunoSEQ multiplex PCR, lists solely in-frame clones and lacks some. The sample has fewer than 1.6 million clones, around 98.5% seen once. Sample: naive CD4+ T cells sorted from blood. The subset was: CD45RA+ positively selected. The receptors shown here come from a man younger than 45 in good health.

This chain links TRBV6-4 with TRBJ2-7; possibly TRBD1 for D (7 bases). Trimming stripped 9 bases from V and 2 bases from J, with 23 bases between. The CDR3 spans 16 residues. Germline CDR1 and CDR2: MRHNA and SNTAGT. CDR3 DNA sequence: TGTGCCAGATCTTTACAGACAGGGAGGAATGCCTACGAGCAGTACTTC. Translation gives CARSLQTGRNAYEQYF.

The J gene is TRBJ2-1, the V gene TRBV15; D may be TRBD2 (7 bases). CDR3 length: 17 amino acids. The V end was cut by 8 bases, the J end by 0 bases, with 20 bases between. From germline, CDR1 is LNHNV and CDR2 YYDKDF (reference sequence). CDR3 DNA: TGTGCCACCGCCCGGGGGCGGGAGATCAACTCCTACAATGAGCAGTTCTTC. It is translated as CATARGREINSYNEQFF.

The count of this clone is one. The gene calls are TRBV5-1 and TRBJ1-2, with TRBD1 matching over 10 bases. CDR1 is SGHRS and CDR2 is YFSETQ in the germline V gene. V gave up 3 bases and J gave up 6 bases; unmatched junction bases: 2. This CDR3 is 13 amino acids long. The CDR3, as DNA: TGCGCCAGCAGCTCTGGACAGGGGGATGGCTACACCTTC. It yields the protein CASSSGQGDGYTF. Complete variable domain (other parts from reference TRBV5-1 and TRBJ1-2): KAGVTQTPRYLIKTRGQQVTLSCSPISGHRSVSWYQQTPGQGLQFLFEYFSETQRNKGNFPGRFSGRQFSNSRSEMNVSTLELGDSALYLCASSSGQGDGYTFGSGTRLTVV.

This chain joins TRBV9 and TRBJ2-2; 11 bases are a match to TRBD2. The CDR3 is 18 residues long. The germline V gene encodes CDR1 SGDLS and CDR2 YYNGEE. V dropped 0 bases and J dropped 3; count of bases not matched to a gene: 7. The CDR3 reads CASSVDLSGRVDTGELFF. The CDR3 nucleotides are TGTGCCAGCAGCGTAGACCTTAGCGGGAGGGTCGACACCGGGGAGCTGTTTTTT. The variable domain in full, with the rest retrieved from reference TRBV9 and TRBJ2-2, is DSGVTQTPKHLITATGQRVTLRCSPRSGDLSVYWYQQSLDQGLQFLIQYYNGEERAKGNILERFSAQQFPDLHSELNLSSLELGDSALYFCASSVDLSGRVDTGELFFGEGSRLTVL.

The genes are TRBV6-1 and TRBJ1-1; D not certain. The CDR3 is made up of 12 amino acids. Germline V gene sequence: CDR1 MNHNS, CDR2 SASEGT. Trimming removed 2 bases at V and 8 bases at J, with 9 bases between. The DNA for the CDR3 is TGTGCCAGCAGTGAACCAGGAAAAGAAGCTTTCTTT. Encoded protein: CASSEPGKEAFF.

This clone was found once. J is TRBJ2-7 and V is TRBV6-5, with D hard to call. Trimming removed 4 bases from V and 2 bases from J, with 15 bases in between. CDR3 length: 15 residues. Germline lookup yields CDR1 MNHEY and CDR2 SVGAGI. The DNA for the CDR3 is TGTGCCAGCAGTTCCCTGGACGTGGCCACCTACGAGCAGTACTTC. This sequence encodes CASSSLDVATYEQYF.

The chain carries TRBV28 and TRBJ1-2; the match to TRBD1 covers 9 bases. The V and J ends lost 7 bases and 4 bases, in that order; junction bases with no gene match: 4. The CDR3 extends over 13 amino acids. From germline, CDR1 is MDHEN and CDR2 SYDVKM. The CDR3 reads CASTLTGGYGYTF. CDR3 DNA sequence: TGTGCCAGCACCCTGACAGGGGGCTATGGCTACACCTTC.

The rearrangement links TRBV5-1 to TRBJ2-5; 7 bases match TRBD1. V lost 4 bases to trimming and J lost 4 bases; unmatched junction nucleotides: 16. The CDR3 extends over 17 amino acids. Germline V gene lookup returns CDR1 SGHRS and CDR2 YFSETQ. The CDR3 bases are TGCGCCAGCAGCCCAGCAAACCGGGACAGAAGAGGAGAGACCCAGTACTTC. Its translation is CASSPANRDRRGETQYF. Variable domain in full (rest from reference TRBV5-1 and TRBJ2-5): KAGVTQTPRYLIKTRGQQVTLSCSPISGHRSVSWYQQTPGQGLQFLFEYFSETQRNKGNFPGRFSGRQFSNSRSEMNVSTLELGDSALYLCASSPANRDRRGETQYFGPGTRLLVL.

The J gene is TRBJ1-2, the V gene TRBV23-1, with 8 bases lining up with TRBD1. TRBV23-1 is noted as an ORF with a role that remains uncertain. Losses at the gene ends were 0 bases for V and 8 bases for J; bases not matched to a gene: 8. CDR3 length: 15 residues. The CDR3 spells CASSQSGQGAKGYTF. Here the CDR3 DNA reads TGCGCCAGCAGTCAATCGGGGCAGGGGGCGAAGGGCTACACCTTC.

The rearrangement uses TRBV9 and TRBJ2-3; 9 bases align to TRBD2. The length of the CDR3 is 16 residues. V shed 0 bases and J 6 bases; nucleotides not matched to a gene: 8. Germline V gene sequence: CDR1 SGDLS, CDR2 YYNGEE. The CDR3 DNA sequence: TGTGCCAGCAGCGTAGGTAAGGCGGGAGGGCCGGATACGCAGTATTTT. Protein product: CASSVGKAGGPDTQYF. Together with reference TRBV9 and TRBJ2-3, the CDR3 gives the full variable domain: DSGVTQTPKHLITATGQRVTLRCSPRSGDLSVYWYQQSLDQGLQFLIQYYNGEERAKGNILERFSAQQFPDLHSELNLSSLELGDSALYFCASSVGKAGGPDTQYFGPGTRLTVL.

V gene TRBV6-5 combines with J gene TRBJ1-3, with D unresolved. Germline CDR1 is MNHEY and CDR2 is SVGAGI. Trimming removed 0 bases from V and 2 bases from J, with 8 bases in between. The CDR3 loop spans 15 amino acids. The CDR3 DNA is TGTGCCAGCAGTTACTCGAAAGTTACTGGAAACACCATATATTTT. This translates into CASSYSKVTGNTIYF.

The rearrangement uses TRBV27 and TRBJ2-3, with TRBD2 matching over 9 bases. CDR1 and CDR2 (germline): MNHEY, SMNVEV (reference sequence). The V and J ends lost 3 bases and 4 bases, in that order; junction bases with no gene match: 8. The CDR3 covers 16 residues. The DNA of the CDR3 is TGTGCCAGCAGTTTCAATAGCGGGAGTGGGTCAGATACGCAGTATTTT. Protein product: CASSFNSGSGSDTQYF.

The chain has TRBV11-2 and TRBJ2-7; tentative D call: TRBD2 (5 bases). Germline V gene lookup returns CDR1 SGHAT and CDR2 FQNNGV. The V gene lost 2 bases and the J gene lost 2 bases, with 19 bases spanning the gap. CDR3 size: 17 residues. In DNA, the CDR3 is TGTGCCAGCAGCTTAAGTGGAGGCGGGCCCAACACCTACGAGCAGTACTTC. Translation: CASSLSGGGPNTYEQYF. Looking up the rest from reference TRBV11-2 and TRBJ2-7 gives the full variable domain: EAGVAQSPRYKIIEKRQSVAFWCNPISGHATLYWYQQILGQGPKLLIQFQNNGVVDDSQLPKDRFSAERLKGVDSTLKIQPAKLEDSAVYLCASSLSGGGPNTYEQYFGPGTRLTVT.

The chain links TRBV28 to TRBJ2-7, with 9 bases that match TRBD1. The CDR3 is made up of 15 amino acids. The germline V gene encodes CDR1 MDHEN and CDR2 SYDVKM. The V and J ends lost 5 bases and 6 bases, in that order; junction bases with no gene match: 11. In nucleotides, the CDR3 is TGTGCCAGCAGTGGATCTGGGACAGGGATTCGCGAGCAGTACTTC. It translates to CASSGSGTGIREQYF.

The J gene is TRBJ2-3, the V gene TRBV6-4; D remains unclear. CDR1 and CDR2 (germline): MRHNA, SNTAGT. V was pared by 6 bases and J by 6 bases, with 19 bases between. The CDR3 is made up of 15 amino acids. CDR3 in DNA: TGTGCCAGCAGCCCACAGCCAGGCATCGGGGATACGCAGTATTTT. Residues: CASSPQPGIGDTQYF.

The chain carries TRBV5-1 and TRBJ2-7; 7 bases align to TRBD2. The CDR3 runs to 14 residues. Germline V gene data show CDR1 as SGHRS and CDR2 as YFSETQ. The ends lost 0 bases at V and 6 bases at J; junction bases unmatched: 6. The CDR3 DNA follows: TGCGCCAGCAGCTTGGGAGCGGGACGGCTCGAGCAGTACTTC. Amino acid sequence: CASSLGAGRLEQYF. Combining the CDR3 with reference TRBV5-1 and TRBJ2-7 gives the whole variable domain KAGVTQTPRYLIKTRGQQVTLSCSPISGHRSVSWYQQTPGQGLQFLFEYFSETQRNKGNFPGRFSGRQFSNSRSEMNVSTLELGDSALYLCASSLGAGRLEQYFGPGTRLTVT.

The chain carries TRBV11-2 and TRBJ2-7; 14 bases match TRBD2. V lost 5 bases to trimming and J lost 4 bases; unmatched junction nucleotides: 4. The germline gives CDR1 SGHAT, CDR2 FQNNGV. The CDR3 consists of 15 residues. CDR3 sequence (DNA): TGTGCCAGCAGCCGGGGACTAGCGGGAGAGTACGAGCAGTACTTC. This sequence encodes CASSRGLAGEYEQYF.

This rearrangement joins TRBV6-5 to TRBJ2-1; maybe TRBD2 (5 bases). CDR1 is MNHEY and CDR2 is SVGAGI in the germline V gene. This CDR3 comprises 16 residues. Trimming cost V 2 bases and J 4 bases, with 15 bases left between them. The CDR3 loop reads CASSYRQSRGYNEQFF. Here the CDR3 DNA reads TGTGCCAGCAGTTACCGTCAGTCCCGCGGGTACAATGAGCAGTTCTTC.

The chain has TRBV11-1 and TRBJ2-3; D not resolved. This CDR3 has 13 residues. Germline V lookup: CDR1 SGHAT, CDR2 FQDESV (reference sequence). V was cut by 5 bases and J by 5 bases, with 11 bases left in between. CDR3 amino acids: CASSRLAQDTQYF. For the CDR3, the DNA is TGTGCCAGCAGCCGTCTTGCACAAGATACGCAGTATTTT.

This chain links TRBV10-1 with TRBJ2-7; maybe TRBD2 (6 bases). The V and J ends lost 0 bases and 2 bases respectively, with 14 bases between them. The CDR3 runs 16 residues. Germline assignment: CDR1 WNHNN and CDR2 SYGVQD (reference sequence). CDR3 protein: CASSESWEEPAYEQYF. CDR3 coding DNA: TGCGCCAGCAGTGAGTCCTGGGAGGAACCTGCCTACGAGCAGTACTTC.

The table lists this clone with a count of one. V and J are TRBV2 and TRBJ2-1, with D hard to call. Germline V gene data show CDR1 as SNHLY and CDR2 as FYNNEI. This CDR3 has 15 residues. Trimming cost V 3 bases and J 0 bases, with 9 bases left between them. CDR3 sequence: CASSETLSSYNEQFF. CDR3 sequence (DNA): TGTGCCAGCAGTGAGACCCTGAGCTCCTACAATGAGCAGTTCTTC.

The chain has TRBV9 and TRBJ2-7; no firm D call. The V end lost 3 bases, the J end lost 5 bases, and 15 bases lay between the germline ends. There are 14 residues in the CDR3. Per the germline V gene, CDR1 is SGDLS and CDR2 is YYNGEE. CDR3 sequence: CASSATPVGHEQYF. CDR3 nucleotides: TGTGCCAGCAGCGCGACCCCGGTCGGCCACGAGCAGTACTTC.

The CDR3 loop reads CASSPQDGGRFYNEQFF. In DNA form, the CDR3 reads TGTGCCAGCAGCCCCCAGGACGGCGGGAGGTTCTACAATGAGCAGTTCTTC. The chain couples TRBV7-6 to TRBJ2-1, with 8 positions matching TRBD2. The V and J ends lost 5 bases and 3 bases, in that order; junction bases with no gene match: 12. Germline V gives CDR1 SGHVS, CDR2 FNYEAQ. This CDR3 region has 17 residues.

The CDR3 DNA reads as TGTGCCAGCAGCTCCGACAGCGCGGTATACAATGAGCAGTTCTTC. Translation gives CASSSDSAVYNEQFF. The chain recombines TRBV5-4 with TRBJ2-1, with a weak D call TRBD1 (5 bases). CDR1 and CDR2 from the germline V gene are SGHNT and YYREEE (reference sequence). This CDR3 contains 15 residues. V lost 3 bases and J lost 4, with 14 bases in between. Using reference TRBV5-4 and TRBJ2-1 for the parts outside the CDR3, the full variable domain is ETGVTQSPTHLIKTRGQQVTLRCSSQSGHNTVSWYQQALGQGPQFIFQYYREEENGRGNFPPRFSGLQFPNYSSELNVNALELDDSALYLCASSSDSAVYNEQFFGPGTRLTVL.

The V call is TRBV7-9, the J call TRBJ1-2, with TRBD1 matching over 8 bases. Germline V CDR1 and CDR2: SEHNR, FQNEAQ (reference sequence). V shed 5 bases and J 4 bases; nucleotides not matched to a gene: 9. The CDR3 consists of 15 residues. This CDR3 reads CASSIDRGKGYGYTF. CDR3 DNA sequence: TGTGCCAGCAGCATCGACAGGGGAAAGGGCTATGGCTACACCTTC.

The chain couples TRBV18 to TRBJ1-1, with 7 bases aligning to TRBD1. This CDR3 spans 16 amino acids. V was clipped by 2 bases and J by 8 bases; unmatched bases: 14. Looked up from germline, CDR1 is KGHSH and CDR2 is LQKENI. The CDR3 reads CASSPDPGGGRVEAFF. The CDR3 DNA follows: TGTGCCAGCTCACCAGATCCCGGAGGGGGCCGGGTCGAAGCTTTCTTT.

This chain links TRBV4-1 with TRBJ2-7; D possibly corresponds to TRBD1 (6 bases). This CDR3 has 14 residues. Trimming stripped 6 bases from V and 3 bases from J, with 15 bases between. The germline V gene encodes CDR1 MGHRA and CDR2 YSYEKL. CDR3 amino acids: CASRKQGWDYEQYF. CDR3 nucleotides: TGCGCCAGCAGAAAACAGGGTTGGGACTACGAGCAGTACTTC.